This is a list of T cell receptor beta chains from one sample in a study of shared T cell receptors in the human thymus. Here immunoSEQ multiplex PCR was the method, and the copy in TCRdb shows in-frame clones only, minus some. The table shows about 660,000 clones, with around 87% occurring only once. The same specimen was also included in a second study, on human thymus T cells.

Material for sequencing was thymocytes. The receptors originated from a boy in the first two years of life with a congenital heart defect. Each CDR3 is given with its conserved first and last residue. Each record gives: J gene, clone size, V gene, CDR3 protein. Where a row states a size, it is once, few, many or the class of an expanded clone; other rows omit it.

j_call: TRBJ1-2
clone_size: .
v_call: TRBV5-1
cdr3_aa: CASSLHPGAPLGYTF

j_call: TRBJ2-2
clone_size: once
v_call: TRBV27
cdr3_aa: CASSRGPSGELFF

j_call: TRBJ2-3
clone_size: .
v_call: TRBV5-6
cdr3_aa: CASLRRGGRATDTQYF

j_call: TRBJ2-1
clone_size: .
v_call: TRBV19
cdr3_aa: CASSIVPPGLAQKGEQFF

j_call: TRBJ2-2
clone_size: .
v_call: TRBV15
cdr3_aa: CATSRDRIGTSVTGELFF

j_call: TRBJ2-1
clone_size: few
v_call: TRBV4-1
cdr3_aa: CASSQVPEAGNEQFF

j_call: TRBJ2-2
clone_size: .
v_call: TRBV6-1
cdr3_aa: CASSEVQGFEAGELFF

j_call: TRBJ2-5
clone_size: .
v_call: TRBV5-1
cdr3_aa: CASSTPKQETQYF

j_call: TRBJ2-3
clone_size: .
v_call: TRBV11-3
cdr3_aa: CASSRGDRVGSDTQYF

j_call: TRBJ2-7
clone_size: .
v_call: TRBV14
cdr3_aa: CASSPGISYEQYF

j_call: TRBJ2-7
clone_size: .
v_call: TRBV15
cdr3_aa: CATSQGTEQYF

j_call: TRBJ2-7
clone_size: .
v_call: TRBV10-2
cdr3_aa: CASRGREREQYF

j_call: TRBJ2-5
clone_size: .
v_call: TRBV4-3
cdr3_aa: CASSLTRVAETDCQETQYF

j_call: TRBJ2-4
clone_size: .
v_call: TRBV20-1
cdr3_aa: CSARQKNIQYF

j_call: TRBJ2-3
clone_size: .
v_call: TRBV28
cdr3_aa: CASSLRTSGIRGTQYF

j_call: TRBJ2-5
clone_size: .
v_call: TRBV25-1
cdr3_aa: CASSRKWYRRETQYF

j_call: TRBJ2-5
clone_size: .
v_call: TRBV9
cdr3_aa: CASSPHRESEETQYF

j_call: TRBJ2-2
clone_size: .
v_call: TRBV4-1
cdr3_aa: CASSQRDGRLNTGELFF

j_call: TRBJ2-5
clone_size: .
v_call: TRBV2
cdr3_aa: CASSANGADRVGETQYF

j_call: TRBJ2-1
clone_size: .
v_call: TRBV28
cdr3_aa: CASSPLAGISYNEQFF

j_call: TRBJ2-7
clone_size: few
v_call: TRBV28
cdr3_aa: CASSFYPYEQYF

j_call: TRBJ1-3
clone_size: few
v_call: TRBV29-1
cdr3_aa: CRADTIYF

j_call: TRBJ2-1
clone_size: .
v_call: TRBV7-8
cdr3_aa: CASSLVGPGQGPLVESYNEQFF

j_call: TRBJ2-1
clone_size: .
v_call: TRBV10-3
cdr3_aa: CAISAPGLAAYNEQFF

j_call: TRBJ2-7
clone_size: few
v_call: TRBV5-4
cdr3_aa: CASSPPGGTYEQYF

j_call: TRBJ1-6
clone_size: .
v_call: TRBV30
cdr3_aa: CAWSVPTGQGKHQGVYYNSPLHF

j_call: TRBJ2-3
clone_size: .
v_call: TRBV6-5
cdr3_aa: CASSWDRVSPDTQYF

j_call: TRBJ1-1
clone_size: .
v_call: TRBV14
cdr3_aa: CASSIRDRRNTEAFF

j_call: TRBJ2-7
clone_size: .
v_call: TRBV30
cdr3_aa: CAWSEASGSHESYEQYF

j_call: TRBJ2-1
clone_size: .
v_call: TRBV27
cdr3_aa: CASSSAGLSYNEQFF

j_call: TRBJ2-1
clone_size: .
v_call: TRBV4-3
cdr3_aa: CASSQVGGLYNEQFF

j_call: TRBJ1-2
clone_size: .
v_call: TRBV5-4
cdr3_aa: CASSLGRGRGGYTF

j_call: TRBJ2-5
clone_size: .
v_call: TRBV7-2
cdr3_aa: CASSLAGGGETQYF

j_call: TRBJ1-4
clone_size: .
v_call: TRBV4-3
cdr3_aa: CASSQSAAGTNEKLFF

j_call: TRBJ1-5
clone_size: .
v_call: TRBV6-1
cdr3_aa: CASKTGNSNQPQHF

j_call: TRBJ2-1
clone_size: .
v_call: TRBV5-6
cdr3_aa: CASSLMGASGGSNEQFF

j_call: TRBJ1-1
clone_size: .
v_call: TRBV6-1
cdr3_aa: CASSETGVYTEAFF

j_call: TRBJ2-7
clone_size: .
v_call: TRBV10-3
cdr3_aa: CAISEPRGYEQYF

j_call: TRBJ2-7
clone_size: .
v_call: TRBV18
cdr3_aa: CASSPGYISYEQYF

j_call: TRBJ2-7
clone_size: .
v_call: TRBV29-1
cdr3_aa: CSVAGRVSYEQYF

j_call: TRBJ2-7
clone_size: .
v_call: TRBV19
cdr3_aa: CASSGQEQPSYEQYF

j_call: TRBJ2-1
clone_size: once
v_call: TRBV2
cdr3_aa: CAGGPLYNEQFF

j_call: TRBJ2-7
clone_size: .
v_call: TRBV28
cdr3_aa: CASSFGWAPTPGSEQYF

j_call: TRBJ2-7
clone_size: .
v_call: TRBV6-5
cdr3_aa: CASSYSLAGAYEQYF

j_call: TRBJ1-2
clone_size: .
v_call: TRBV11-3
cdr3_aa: CASSLLSNYGYTF

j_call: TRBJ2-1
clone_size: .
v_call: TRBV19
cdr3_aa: CASTRGPPYNEQFF

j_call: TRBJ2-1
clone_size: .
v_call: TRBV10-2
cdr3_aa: CASSESKAGGPSYNEQFF

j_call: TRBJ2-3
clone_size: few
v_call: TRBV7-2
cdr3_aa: CASSPGLAGVVSTDTQYF

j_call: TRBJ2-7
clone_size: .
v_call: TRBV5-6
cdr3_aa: CASSLGPTGYEQYF

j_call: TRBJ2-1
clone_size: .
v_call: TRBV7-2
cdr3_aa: CASSNQAGDSYNEQFF

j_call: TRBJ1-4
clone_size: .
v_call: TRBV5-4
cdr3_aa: CASSETYATNEKLFF

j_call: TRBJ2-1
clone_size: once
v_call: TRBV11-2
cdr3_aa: CASSPEGEQFF

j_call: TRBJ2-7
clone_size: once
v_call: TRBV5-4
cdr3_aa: CASSPWTGYPSYEQYF

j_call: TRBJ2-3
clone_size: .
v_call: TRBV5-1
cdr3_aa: CASSLRNAGGPITDTQYF

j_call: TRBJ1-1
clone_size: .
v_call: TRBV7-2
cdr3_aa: CASRINPKDSNGTEAFF

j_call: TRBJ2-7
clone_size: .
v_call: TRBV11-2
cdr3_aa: CASSGLAGGQTYEQYF

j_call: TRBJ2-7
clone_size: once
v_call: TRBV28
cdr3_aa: CASSQTSGSSYEQYF

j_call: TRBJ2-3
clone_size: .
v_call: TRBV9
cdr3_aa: CASSARLEADTQYF

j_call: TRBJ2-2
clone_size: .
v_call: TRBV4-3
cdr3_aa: CASSPAAFGELFF

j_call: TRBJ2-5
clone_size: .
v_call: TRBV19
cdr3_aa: CASSITREGETQYF